This entry lists 7 T cell receptor beta chains sequenced from one sample in a study of blood T cells in healthy people across ages. The second PCR ran roughly 7 to 12 cycles with a sample-barcoded 5' primer and J-beta primers. Via MiXCR, TCRdb re-called the 5' RACE reads, giving one row per CDR3 protein. The sample yields around 1,500,000 distinct CDR3 sequences, around two fifths seen once. The source material was blood. Every receptor here comes from a woman under 30 in good health.

This clonotype was seen a few times. The chain links TRBV7-9 to TRBJ2-1; TRBD1 might be the D (6 bases). V was shortened by 9 bases and J by 0 bases, with 12 bases between the two germline ends. In germline, CDR1 is SEHNR, CDR2 FQNEAQ (reference sequence). The CDR3 extends over 14 amino acids. For the CDR3, the DNA is TGTGCCAGAAGCGGACAGAGCTCCTACAATGAGCAGTTCTTC. Protein product: CARSGQSSYNEQFF.

The chain combines TRBV15 with TRBJ2-1, with 9 bases lining up with TRBD2. Germline loops: CDR1 LNHNV, CDR2 YYDKDF (reference sequence). The V segment lost 3 bases and the J segment 10 bases; nucleotides outside the gene matches: 13. There are 16 residues in the CDR3. CDR3 in DNA: TGTGCCACCAGCAGGGGTTTAATAGCGGGAGTCGGCGAGCAGTTCTTC. Translating it yields CATSRGLIAGVGEQFF.

This clonotype was observed a few times. The J gene is TRBJ1-2, the V gene TRBV20-1; the D is unclear. With 3 bases removed from V and 4 bases from J, the gap between germline ends came to 9 bases. The CDR3 spans 12 residues. Per the germline V gene, CDR1 is DFQATT and CDR2 is SNEGSKA (reference sequence). The CDR3 sequence is CSARRETYGYTF. The DNA for the CDR3 is TGCAGTGCTAGGCGGGAGACCTATGGCTACACCTTC.

This clonotype was picked up many times. The CDR3 coding sequence is TGTGCCAGCAGCTTAGCAGCGGCCTCCTACAATGAGCAGTTCTTC. It codes for CASSLAAASYNEQFF. The gene calls are TRBV7-2 and TRBJ2-1, with D possibly TRBD2 on 5 matching bases. Germline values: CDR1 SGHTA, CDR2 FQGNSA. CDR3 length: 15 amino acids. V lost 0 bases to trimming and J lost 0 bases, with 6 bases between them.

This clonotype was observed a handful of times. This chain joins TRBV2 and TRBJ1-2; TRBD1 is a possible D gene (5 bases). The CDR3 loop spans 13 amino acids. V lost 1 base and J lost 11, with 14 bases in between. Germline V gene lookup returns CDR1 SNHLY and CDR2 FYNNEI. The CDR3 bases are TGTGCCAGCAGTGAAGAGAAGAGAGGGGCTTACACCTTC. Amino acids: CASSEEKRGAYTF.

On this clonotype: One junction end does not reproduce the germline sequence, and a read error may be involved. The V call is TRBV6-5, the J call TRBJ2-1; a weak D match, TRBD2 (6 bases). Germline values: CDR1 MNHEY, CDR2 SVGAGI. The CDR3 is made up of 12 amino acids. In DNA, the CDR3 is TGTGCCAGCAGTCAGGAGGGCAATGAGCAGTTATTC. Translated, it gives CASSQEGNEQLF.

This clonotype was seen ten or more times. The genes are TRBV29-1 and TRBJ2-7, with D possibly TRBD1 on 6 matching bases. The germline V gene encodes CDR1 SQVTM and CDR2 ANQGSEA. Trimming removed 3 bases from V and 3 bases from J, with 9 bases in between. The length of the CDR3 is 12 residues. CDR3 DNA: TGCAGCGTTGAGGCAGGGGACTACGAGCAGTACTTC. Its protein product is CSVEAGDYEQYF.